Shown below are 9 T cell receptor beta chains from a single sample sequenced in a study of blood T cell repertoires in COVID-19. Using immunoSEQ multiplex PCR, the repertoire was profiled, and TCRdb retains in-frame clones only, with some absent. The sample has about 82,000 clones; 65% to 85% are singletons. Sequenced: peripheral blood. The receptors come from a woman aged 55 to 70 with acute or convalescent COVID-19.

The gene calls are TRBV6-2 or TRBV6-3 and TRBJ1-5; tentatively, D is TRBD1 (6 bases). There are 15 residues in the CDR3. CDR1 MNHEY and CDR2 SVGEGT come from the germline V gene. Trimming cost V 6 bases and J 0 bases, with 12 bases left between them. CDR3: CASSSGQYSNQPQHF. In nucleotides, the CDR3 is TGTGCCAGCAGCTCAGGACAGTATAGCAATCAGCCCCAGCATTTT.

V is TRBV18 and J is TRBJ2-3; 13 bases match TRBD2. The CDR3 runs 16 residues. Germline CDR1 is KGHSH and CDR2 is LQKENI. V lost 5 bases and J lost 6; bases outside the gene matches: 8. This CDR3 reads CASSTTSGGLGDTQYF. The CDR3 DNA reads TGTGCCAGCTCAACGACTAGCGGGGGGCTGGGGGATACGCAGTATTTT.

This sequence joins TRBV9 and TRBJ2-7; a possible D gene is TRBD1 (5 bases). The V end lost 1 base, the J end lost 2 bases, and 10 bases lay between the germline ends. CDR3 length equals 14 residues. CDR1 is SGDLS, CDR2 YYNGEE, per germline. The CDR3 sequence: CASSVQPGTYEQYF. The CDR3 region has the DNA TGTGCCAGCAGCGTACAACCAGGGACCTACGAGCAGTACTTC.

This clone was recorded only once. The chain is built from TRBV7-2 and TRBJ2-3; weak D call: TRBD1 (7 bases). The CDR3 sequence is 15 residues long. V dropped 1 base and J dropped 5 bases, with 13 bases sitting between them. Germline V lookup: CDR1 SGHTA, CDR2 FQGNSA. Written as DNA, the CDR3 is TGTGCCAGCAGCTTAGGAGGGGGCGGGGTAGATACGCAGTATTTT. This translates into CASSLGGGGVDTQYF.

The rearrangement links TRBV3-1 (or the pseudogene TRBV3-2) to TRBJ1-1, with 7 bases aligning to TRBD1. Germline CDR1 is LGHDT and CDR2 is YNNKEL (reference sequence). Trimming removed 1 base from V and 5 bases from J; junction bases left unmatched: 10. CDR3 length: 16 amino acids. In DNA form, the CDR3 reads TGTGCCAGCAGCCAAGGACCCGGGGGCAGGGGGACTGAAGCTTTCTTT. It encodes CASSQGPGGRGTEAFF.

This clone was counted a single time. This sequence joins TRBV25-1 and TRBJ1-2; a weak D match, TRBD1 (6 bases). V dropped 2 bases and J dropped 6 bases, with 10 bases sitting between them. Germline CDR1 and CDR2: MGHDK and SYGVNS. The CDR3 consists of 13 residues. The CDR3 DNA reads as TGTGCCAGCAGTGAAACGGACAGAAATGGCTACACCTTC. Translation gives CASSETDRNGYTF.

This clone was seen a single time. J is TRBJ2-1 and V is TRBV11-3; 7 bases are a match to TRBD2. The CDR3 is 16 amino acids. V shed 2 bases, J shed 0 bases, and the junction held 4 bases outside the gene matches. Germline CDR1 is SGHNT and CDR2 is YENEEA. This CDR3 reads CASSLLGGSSYNEQFF. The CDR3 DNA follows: TGTGCCAGCAGCTTACTAGGCGGGAGCTCCTACAATGAGCAGTTCTTC.

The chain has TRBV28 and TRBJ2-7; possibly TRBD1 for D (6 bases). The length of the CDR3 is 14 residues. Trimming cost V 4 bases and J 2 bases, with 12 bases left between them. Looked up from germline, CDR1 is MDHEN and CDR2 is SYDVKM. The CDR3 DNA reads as TGTGCCAGCAGTTCCCAACAGGGCCCCTACGAGCAGTACTTC. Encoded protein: CASSSQQGPYEQYF.

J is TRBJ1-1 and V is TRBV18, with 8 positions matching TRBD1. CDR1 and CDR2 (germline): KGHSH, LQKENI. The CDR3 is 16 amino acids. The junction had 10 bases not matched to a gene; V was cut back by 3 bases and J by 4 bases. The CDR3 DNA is TGTGCCAGCTCACCCCAACGGACAGGGTCTGGCACTGAAGCTTTCTTT. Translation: CASSPQRTGSGTEAFF.